A selection of T cell receptor beta chains follows, all from one sample in a study of shared clonotypes between healthy human individuals. Sequencing was performed with immunoSEQ multiplex PCR; in TCRdb, only in-frame clones are kept and a portion is missing. The table lists 2 million to 2.5 million clones, 85% to 95% of them singletons, with about 0.37% in the top ten. Sequencing input: naive CD4+ T cells from PBMCs. The source of these receptors is a man between 18 and 35 years old in good health. Some clones in this sample may be carry-over from other donors' samples. The CDR3 runs from the conserved cysteine through the conserved F or W. The order of the fields is clone size, D gene, V gene, J gene, CDR3 DNA, CDR3 protein. The D gene is left open where the match is weak. Expanded clones are given a class, and other clones once, few, many or no size at all.

>-|-|TRBV6-1|TRBJ1-2
TGTGCCAGCAGTGAAGAAAAGGGGTCCCATTATAATGGCTACACCTTC
CASSEEKGSHYNGYTF
>-|-|TRBV5-5|TRBJ1-5
TGTGCCAGTTCAAGCGAAGGCAACGGCAATCAGCCCCAGCATTTT
CASSSEGNGNQPQHF
>-|-|TRBV7-9|TRBJ2-3
TGTGCCTACGGGAGTGGCACAGATACGCAGTATTTT
CAYGSGTDTQYF
>-|-|TRBV19|TRBJ2-5
TGTGCCAGTAGTATAGTTCCCGGCAGAGCTAAAGAGACCCAGTACTTC
CASSIVPGRAKETQYF
>-|-|TRBV7-3|TRBJ1-1
TGTGCCAGCAGCCCAGCCCATGGGGGCATGAACACTGAAGCTTTCTTT
CASSPAHGGMNTEAFF
>-|TRBD2|TRBV13|TRBJ2-1
TGTGCCAGCAGCTTTCGCGGGAGAGTCTACAATGAGCAGTTCTTC
CASSFRGRVYNEQFF
>-|TRBD1|TRBV5-4|TRBJ2-1
TGTGCCAGCAGCTTAGGAGGGACAGGGGGGTTTAGCTCCTACAATGAGCAGTTCTTC
CASSLGGTGGFSSYNEQFF
>-|-|TRBV2|TRBJ1-1
TGTGCCAGCAGTGACAACGCTGCTGAAGCTTTCTTT
CASSDNAAEAFF
>-|-|TRBV4-1|TRBJ2-4
TGCGCCAGCAGCCAAGTCGGCCGGGCGGCAATAAACAATCAGTACTTC
CASSQVGRAAINNQYF
>-|-|TRBV18|TRBJ2-2
TGTGCCAGCTCACCACTGGTGTCTCGGTTTACCGGGGAGCTGTTTTTT
CASSPLVSRFTGELFF
>-|TRBD1|TRBV4-1|TRBJ1-5
TGCGCCAGCAGCCAAGTTGAAGTTCAGGGGGGTCAGCCCCAGCATTTT
CASSQVEVQGGQPQHF
>-|-|TRBV4-1|TRBJ2-3
TGCGCCAGCAGCCAAGTCGGCCAGGGTCCAGATACGCAGTATTTT
CASSQVGQGPDTQYF
>-|-|TRBV6-6|TRBJ1-3
TGTGCCAGCAGGCCCCCTAGGGGGGCCTCTGGAAACACCATATATTTT
CASRPPRGASGNTIYF
>-|TRBD1|TRBV5-4|TRBJ1-2
TGTGCCAGCAGCTGGGGCGGGACAGGGGACTATGGCTACACCTTC
CASSWGGTGDYGYTF
>-|-|TRBV4-2|TRBJ2-5
TGTGCCAGCAGCCGGAGGGGGGCGGGAGATTTGTTGGAGACCCAGTACTTC
CASSRRGAGDLLETQYF
>-|TRBD1|TRBV6-5|TRBJ1-3
TGTGCCAGCAGCATCGACAGGGTAACTGGAAACACCATATATTTT
CASSIDRVTGNTIYF
>-|TRBD1|TRBV2|TRBJ1-2
TGTGCCAGCAGTGAAGGAGGGACAGGGGCAGTAAGGGGCTACACCTTC
CASSEGGTGAVRGYTF
>-|-|TRBV5-1|TRBJ1-2
TGCGCCAGCAGCCTGGACGGCCTGTATGGCTACACCTTC
CASSLDGLYGYTF
>-|TRBD1|TRBV5-1|TRBJ1-1
TGCGCCAGCAGCCTACAGGGGGCGAGCACTGAAGCTTTCTTT
CASSLQGASTEAFF
>-|-|TRBV5-4|TRBJ2-7
TGTGCCAGCAGCTTGGCCGTCTACAACGAGCAGTACTTC
CASSLAVYNEQYF
>-|-|TRBV21-1|TRBJ2-7
TGTGCCAGCCTTCCAAGGAGGACCTCCATCGAGCAGTACTTC
CASLPRRTSIEQYF
>once|TRBD1|TRBV27|TRBJ2-6
TGTGCCAGCAGTTCCAGACAGGGCCGCTCTGGGGCCAACGTCCTGACTTTC
CASSSRQGRSGANVLTF
>-|-|TRBV19|TRBJ1-1
TGTGCCAGTAGTATAGGGGTTCCAAACACTGAAGCTTTCTTT
CASSIGVPNTEAFF
>-|-|TRBV6-1|TRBJ2-7
TGTGCCAGCAGATACAGGGAGAGCTACGAGCAGTACTTC
CASRYRESYEQYF
>-|-|TRBV21-1|TRBJ2-7
TGTGCCAGCAGCAAAGGAGGGAACCCCTACGAGCAGTACTTC
CASSKGGNPYEQYF
>-|-|TRBV5-1|TRBJ1-1
TGCGCCAGCAGCTTGGACACAGGGAACACTGAAGCTTTCTTT
CASSLDTGNTEAFF
>-|TRBD2|TRBV10-3|TRBJ2-1
TGTGCCATCAGTGAGACTAGCGGGAGTATCAATGAGCAGTTCTTC
CAISETSGSINEQFF
>-|-|TRBV28|TRBJ1-5
TGTGCCAGCAGCTCTAGTCAGCCCCAGCATTTT
CASSSSQPQHF
>-|-|TRBV14|TRBJ1-2
TGTGCCAGCAGCCGCCAGGGGTCTGGCTATGGCTACACCTTC
CASSRQGSGYGYTF
>-|-|TRBV5-1|TRBJ1-2
TGCGCCAGCAGCCTCGGGACGCTTAACTATGGCTACACCTTC
CASSLGTLNYGYTF
>-|-|TRBV28|TRBJ1-3
TGTGCCAGCAGTTTTCATTCGGGGACTAGCTGGGGCTCTGGAAACACCATATATTTT
CASSFHSGTSWGSGNTIYF
>-|TRBD1|TRBV28|TRBJ2-7
TGTGCCAGCAGTTGGGGACAGGGGGCTGTCGAGCAGTACTTC
CASSWGQGAVEQYF
>-|-|TRBV21-1|TRBJ2-5
TGTGCCAGCAGCAAAGAATTAGGACTAGCAGCACCCCAACAAGAGACCCAGTACTTC
CASSKELGLAAPQQETQYF
>-|-|TRBV30|TRBJ1-6
TGTGCCTGGAGGGGGACGGCGTCTCCACCCCTCCACTTT
CAWRGTASPPLHF
>-|TRBD1|TRBV5-4|TRBJ1-1
TGTGCCAGCAGCGCCAGGGGGCGCGGCACTGAAGCTTTCTTT
CASSARGRGTEAFF
>-|-|TRBV29-1|TRBJ1-5
TGCAGCGTCGCCCCGCCCCAGCATTTT
CSVAPPQHF
>-|-|TRBV30|TRBJ1-3
TGTGCCTGGAGTACGGGGTCTGGAAACACCATATATTTT
CAWSTGSGNTIYF
>-|-|TRBV6-6|TRBJ1-1
TGTGCCAGCAGTTACTCGGGGAGAAACACTGAAGCTTTCTTT
CASSYSGRNTEAFF
>-|-|TRBV7-9|TRBJ1-3
TGTGCCAGCAGCCCTACAGGGTACACCATATATTTT
CASSPTGYTIYF
>-|TRBD2|TRBV7-3|TRBJ2-1
TGTGCCAGCAGCTCCCGTCCGGGAGGAACCGACAATGAGCAGTTCTTC
CASSSRPGGTDNEQFF
>-|-|TRBV10-3|TRBJ2-7
TGTGCCATCAGCCGGACTGGAACCTACGAGCAGTACTTC
CAISRTGTYEQYF
>-|TRBD2|TRBV7-8|TRBJ2-5
TGTGCCGTAGCGGGAAATCGAGAGACCCAGTACTTC
CAVAGNRETQYF
>-|-|TRBV25-1|TRBJ2-3
TGTGCCAGCAGTTTATCTGTAGATACGCAGTATTTT
CASSLSVDTQYF
>-|TRBD2|TRBV4-3|TRBJ2-7
TGCGCCAGCAGCCAAGAAGCTAGCGGGAGGGGATTGGACGAGCAGTACTTC
CASSQEASGRGLDEQYF
>-|-|TRBV7-3|TRBJ2-5
TGTGCCAGCAGCTTATTTGGGGGACCCGGAGAGACCCAGTACTTC
CASSLFGGPGETQYF
>few|-|TRBV18|TRBJ1-2
TGTGCCAGCTCACCAGAAGCTAACTATGGCTACACCTTC
CASSPEANYGYTF
>-|-|TRBV27|TRBJ2-4
TGTGCCAGCAGTTCCCCCCAGGGTCCGAAAAACATTCAGTACTTC
CASSSPQGPKNIQYF
>-|TRBD2|TRBV5-1|TRBJ2-3
TGCGCCAGCAGCTTTGCGGGAGGGCCGGAAGATACGCAGTATTTT
CASSFAGGPEDTQYF
>-|-|TRBV18|TRBJ2-6
TGTGCCAGCTCACCCCCTGGGGCCAACGTCCTGACTTTC
CASSPPGANVLTF
>-|TRBD1|TRBV5-1|TRBJ2-7
TGCGCCAGCAGCTTCCGACAGGGCCAGGCCTACGAGCAGTACTTC
CASSFRQGQAYEQYF
>-|-|TRBV4-1|TRBJ1-1
TGCGCCAGCAGCCAAGTCTTTGGCCAGGGCCCCAAGGCTTTCTTT
CASSQVFGQGPKAFF
>-|-|TRBV4-1|TRBJ1-2
TGCGCCAGCAGCCAAGAACCCGACAGTACGATGGGCTACACCTTC
CASSQEPDSTMGYTF
>few|-|TRBV5-6|TRBJ1-1
TGTGCCAGCAGCTTGGTTCCTGGCACTGAAGCTTTCTTT
CASSLVPGTEAFF
>-|-|TRBV6-5|TRBJ1-2
TGTGCCAGCAGTTACTCGAAACAGCTTAACTATGGCTACACCTTC
CASSYSKQLNYGYTF
>-|-|TRBV29-1|TRBJ2-3
TGCAGCGTAAATAGGGACATTACTAGCACAGATACGCAGTATTTT
CSVNRDITSTDTQYF